The 12 T cell receptor beta chains below were found in one sample sequenced in a study of cytomegalovirus exposure and HLA in healthy donors. Researchers ran the PCR with 60 Vbeta and 13 Jbeta primers. Here immunoSEQ multiplex PCR was the method, and the copy in TCRdb shows in-frame clones only, minus some. Of approximately 110,000 clones listed, 77% are singletons. The specimen was PBMCs. These receptors all come from a woman in her 40s in good health and CMV-seropositive.

In its sample, this clone was seen a few times. V and J are TRBV19 and TRBJ2-5; D perhaps matches TRBD2 (6 bases). The CDR3 has 13 residues. Germline-derived CDR1 and CDR2 are LNHDA and SQIVND (reference sequence). V dropped 4 bases and J dropped 5 bases, with 11 bases sitting between them. CDR3 protein: CASSRGGGETQYF. The CDR3 bases are TGTGCCAGTAGTAGAGGTGGAGGGGAGACCCAGTACTTC. Full variable domain (outside the CDR3, taken from reference TRBV19 and TRBJ2-5): DGGITQSPKYLFRKEGQNVTLSCEQNLNHDAMYWYRQDPGQGLRLIYYSQIVNDFQKGDIAEGYSVSREKKESFPLTVTSAQKNPTAFYLCASSRGGGETQYFGPGTRLLVL.

The rearrangement uses TRBV19 and TRBJ2-2; tentatively, D is TRBD1 (5 bases). The length of the CDR3 is 14 residues. From germline, CDR1 is LNHDA and CDR2 SQIVND (reference sequence). The germline V and J ends were trimmed by 2 bases and 4 bases, with 8 bases remaining between them. This chain's CDR3 is CASSIQGLTGELFF. The CDR3 nucleotides are TGTGCCAGTAGTATACAGGGTCTCACCGGGGAGCTGTTTTTT.

To note about this clone: Since a much larger clone is just one base distant, this may be a read error. The chain is built from TRBV5-1 and TRBJ2-5, with 10 bases aligning to TRBD1. The DNA end favors TRBJ2-7, so the J call may be wrong. This CDR3 has 14 amino acids. Per the germline V gene, CDR1 is SGHRS and CDR2 is YFSETQ. Here the CDR3 DNA reads TGCGCCAGCAGCTGGGACAGGGGCTCCTACGAGCAGTACTTC. This gives the protein CASSWDRGSYEQYF.

This chain links TRBV28 with TRBJ1-5; D unresolved. The CDR3 extends over 14 amino acids. V was pared by 4 bases and J by 0 bases, with 7 bases between. Germline V gives CDR1 MDHEN, CDR2 SYDVKM. Written as DNA, the CDR3 is TGTGCCAGCAGTTACGCGGGTAGCAATCAGCCCCAGCATTTT. As protein: CASSYAGSNQPQHF.

This chain connects TRBV6-1 to TRBJ1-1, with 7 nucleotides matching TRBD1. CDR3 length: 13 residues. Germline V gene data show CDR1 as MNHNS and CDR2 as SASEGT. Unmatched junction bases numbered 8, after V lost 3 bases and J lost 10 bases. CDR3 in amino acids: CASSDRNQGVAFF. CDR3 DNA sequence: TGTGCCAGCAGTGATCGTAACCAGGGGGTAGCTTTCTTT.

The chain couples TRBV11-2 to TRBJ2-4; 10 bases match TRBD2. The V gene end was trimmed by 2 bases and the J gene end by 7 bases; junction bases not matched to a gene: 5. Germline V gene sequence: CDR1 SGHAT, CDR2 FQNNGV. The CDR3 spans 15 residues. CDR3 sequence: CASSLRGLADNIQYF. The CDR3, as DNA: TGTGCCAGCAGCTTACGCGGACTAGCGGATAACATTCAGTACTTC. The whole variable domain, remainder taken from reference TRBV11-2 and TRBJ2-4, is EAGVAQSPRYKIIEKRQSVAFWCNPISGHATLYWYQQILGQGPKLLIQFQNNGVVDDSQLPKDRFSAERLKGVDSTLKIQPAKLEDSAVYLCASSLRGLADNIQYFGAGTRLSVL.

The chain carries TRBV4-1 and TRBJ2-1; 13 bases line up with TRBD2. The ends lost 1 base at V and 0 bases at J; junction bases unmatched: 6. Germline loops: CDR1 MGHRA, CDR2 YSYEKL. The CDR3 consists of 19 residues. CDR3 sequence reads: CASSQAGLAGLSSYNEQFF. CDR3 DNA sequence: TGCGCCAGCAGCCAAGCGGGACTAGCGGGGCTAAGCTCCTACAATGAGCAGTTCTTC.

The chain couples TRBV27 to TRBJ1-5, with 10 bases lining up with TRBD1. This CDR3 is 18 amino acids long. Germline V gene sequence: CDR1 MNHEY, CDR2 SMNVEV (reference sequence). With V trimmed by 0 bases and J by 9 bases, 14 bases remained unmatched. The DNA of the CDR3 is TGTGCCAGCAGTTTATCGAATCCGGGACAGGGGTTAGGGAGGCCCCAGCATTTT. Translating it yields CASSLSNPGQGLGRPQHF.

The chain has TRBV2 and TRBJ2-7, with 9 bases fitting TRBD1. Germline V lookup: CDR1 SNHLY, CDR2 FYNNEI. This CDR3 comprises 13 residues. V dropped 6 bases and J dropped 6; count of bases not matched to a gene: 6. The CDR3 DNA follows: TGTGCCAGCAGCGGGACAGGGATTGGCGAGCAGTACTTC. Translating gives CASSGTGIGEQYF.

The genes are TRBV5-1 and TRBJ2-5; 8 positions match TRBD1. V was clipped by 4 bases and J by 5 bases; unmatched bases: 7. Germline V lookup: CDR1 SGHRS, CDR2 YFSETQ. The CDR3 has 14 amino acids. CDR3 in amino acids: CASSAQTGEETQYF. The CDR3 nucleotides read TGCGCCAGCAGCGCCCAGACAGGGGAGGAGACCCAGTACTTC.

The rearrangement uses TRBV30 and TRBJ2-3, with 7 bases lining up with TRBD2. The germline V gene encodes CDR1 GTSNPN and CDR2 SVGIG (reference sequence). With 1 base clipped from V and 2 bases from J, the junction kept 9 bases outside the gene matches. This CDR3 comprises 16 residues. CDR3 sequence: CAWSEEAGAPTDTQYF. CDR3 nucleotide sequence: TGTGCCTGGAGTGAGGAGGCGGGAGCTCCCACAGATACGCAGTATTTT.

This clone appeared a few times. This chain links TRBV18 with TRBJ1-1; a weak D match, TRBD1 (5 bases). Germline V CDR1 and CDR2: KGHSH, LQKENI. The CDR3 sequence is 14 residues long. Trimming removed 3 bases from V and 1 base from J, with 9 bases in between. CDR3 nucleotides: TGTGCCAGCTCACCTAAAACAGGGAACACTGAAGCTTTCTTT. Encoded protein: CASSPKTGNTEAFF.